Below are 7 T cell receptor beta chains sequenced from a single sample in a study of blood T cell repertoires in COVID-19. Measured with immunoSEQ multiplex PCR; TCRdb has only the in-frame clones, and not every one. Of 120,000 to 150,000 clones listed, around 84% are singletons. Input material: peripheral blood. The receptor source for this set is a human donor in a cohort sampled during active COVID-19.

This rearrangement joins TRBV28 to TRBJ2-7, with 8 bases matching TRBD1. V lost 2 bases and J lost 3; bases outside the gene matches: 9. CDR3 length: 16 residues. Germline V lookup: CDR1 MDHEN, CDR2 SYDVKM. The CDR3 DNA is TGTGCCAGCAGTTTAAGTACAGGGGGTGAACTCTACGAGCAGTACTTC. As protein: CASSLSTGGELYEQYF.

V usage is TRBV6-5 and J usage is TRBJ2-2; D gene uncertain. Between the trimmed V and J ends, which lost 8 bases and 5 bases, there was a span of 12 bases. CDR3 size: 13 residues. The V gene's germline CDR1 is MNHEY and CDR2 SVGAGI. The CDR3 DNA sequence: TGTGCCAGCGGTAGACGAGGAACCGGGGAGCTGTTTTTT. As protein: CASGRRGTGELFF.

J is TRBJ2-1 and V is TRBV15; 8 bases map to TRBD2. The V and J ends lost 2 bases and 8 bases, in that order; junction bases with no gene match: 8. The length of the CDR3 is 15 residues. The V gene's germline CDR1 is LNHNV and CDR2 YYDKDF (reference sequence). CDR3 in amino acids: CATSRLREGRDEQFF. The DNA of the CDR3 is TGTGCCACCAGCAGACTACGGGAGGGCCGGGATGAGCAGTTCTTC.

V gene TRBV9 combines with J gene TRBJ2-3; D gene unclear. CDR3 length equals 15 residues. Trimming removed 0 bases at V and 6 bases at J, with 14 bases between. Germline V gives CDR1 SGDLS, CDR2 YYNGEE. For the CDR3, the DNA is TGTGCCAGCAGCGTAGGACCTAACAAGGAGGATACGCAGTATTTT. Translated: CASSVGPNKEDTQYF.

The chain carries TRBV7-8 and TRBJ1-1; D remains unclear. Trimming pared 4 bases from V and 0 bases from J, leaving 12 bases between. Germline CDR1 is SGHVS and CDR2 is FQNEAQ. This CDR3 spans 15 amino acids. The DNA of the CDR3 is TGTGCCAGCAGCTCGTCCAGTTACATGAACACTGAAGCTTTCTTT. Amino acids: CASSSSSYMNTEAFF.

The rearrangement links TRBV7-3 to TRBJ2-3, with 13 bases lining up with TRBD2. V was clipped by 5 bases and J by 5 bases; unmatched bases: 7. Germline lookup yields CDR1 SGHTA and CDR2 FQGTGA. There are 16 residues in the CDR3. Here the CDR3 reads CASSRKLAGGQDTQYF. The CDR3 DNA reads as TGTGCCAGCAGCCGGAAACTAGCGGGGGGGCAAGATACGCAGTATTTT.

The chain joins TRBV5-1 to TRBJ2-1; 9 positions agree with TRBD2. From germline, CDR1 is SGHRS and CDR2 YFSETQ. The CDR3 totals 15 residues. After removal of 4 bases from V and 7 bases from J, the junction contained 9 bases not matched to a gene. CDR3 DNA sequence: TGCGCCAGCAGCCCCGGGGTAGCGGGAGTAAATGAGCAGTTCTTC. This translates into CASSPGVAGVNEQFF.